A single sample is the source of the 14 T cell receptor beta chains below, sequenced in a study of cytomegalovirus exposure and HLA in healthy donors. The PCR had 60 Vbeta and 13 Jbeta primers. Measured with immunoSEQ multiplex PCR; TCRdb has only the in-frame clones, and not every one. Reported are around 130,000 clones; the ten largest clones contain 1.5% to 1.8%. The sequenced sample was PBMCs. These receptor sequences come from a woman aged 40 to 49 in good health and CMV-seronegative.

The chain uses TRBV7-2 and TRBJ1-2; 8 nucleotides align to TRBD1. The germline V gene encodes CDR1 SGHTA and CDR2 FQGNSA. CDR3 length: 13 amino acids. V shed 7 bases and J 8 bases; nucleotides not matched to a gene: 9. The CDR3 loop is CASTPRTGTGYTF. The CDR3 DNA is TGTGCCAGCACCCCCCGGACAGGGACCGGCTACACCTTC.

CDR3 residues: CAIKRGTLNEQYF. CDR3 in DNA: TGTGCCATCAAAAGGGGAACATTAAACGAGCAGTACTTC. The V call is TRBV10-3, the J call TRBJ2-5; D is perhaps TRBD1 (5 bases). The DNA end lines up better with TRBJ2-7; the J call may be wrong. Germline assignment: CDR1 ENHRY and CDR2 SYGVKD. There are 13 residues in the CDR3.

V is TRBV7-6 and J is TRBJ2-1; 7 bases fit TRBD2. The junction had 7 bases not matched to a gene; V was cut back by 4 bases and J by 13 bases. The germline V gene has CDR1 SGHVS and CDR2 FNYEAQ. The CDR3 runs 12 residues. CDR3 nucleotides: TGTGCCAGCAGCTCTCATTCGGGGGGACAGTTCTTC. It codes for CASSSHSGGQFF.

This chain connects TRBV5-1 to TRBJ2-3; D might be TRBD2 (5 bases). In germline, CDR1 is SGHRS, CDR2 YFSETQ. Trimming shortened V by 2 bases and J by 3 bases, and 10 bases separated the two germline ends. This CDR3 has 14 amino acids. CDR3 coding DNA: TGCGCCAGCAGCTTTGGGAGTGGGACAGATACGCAGTATTTT. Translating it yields CASSFGSGTDTQYF.

The CDR3 region is CASSRGLAGSYEQYV. In DNA, the CDR3 is TGTGCCAGTAGCCGAGGACTAGCGGGGTCCTACGAGCAGTACGTC. This chain links TRBV19 with TRBJ2-7, with 12 bases fitting TRBD2. V dropped 6 bases and J dropped 1; count of bases not matched to a gene: 4. CDR1 is LNHDA, CDR2 SQIVND, per germline (reference sequence). The CDR3 spans 15 residues.

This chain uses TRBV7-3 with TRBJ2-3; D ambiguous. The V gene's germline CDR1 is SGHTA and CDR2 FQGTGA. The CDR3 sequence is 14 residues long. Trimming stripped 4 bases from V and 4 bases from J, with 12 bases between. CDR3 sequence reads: CASSSKASADTQYF. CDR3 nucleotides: TGTGCCAGCAGCTCAAAAGCAAGCGCAGATACGCAGTATTTT. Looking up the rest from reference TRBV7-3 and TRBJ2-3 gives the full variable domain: GAGVSQTPSNKVTEKGKYVELRCDPISGHTALYWYRQSLGQGPEFLIYFQGTGAADDSGLPNDRFFAVRPEGSVSTLKIQRTERGDSAVYLCASSSKASADTQYFGPGTRLTVL.

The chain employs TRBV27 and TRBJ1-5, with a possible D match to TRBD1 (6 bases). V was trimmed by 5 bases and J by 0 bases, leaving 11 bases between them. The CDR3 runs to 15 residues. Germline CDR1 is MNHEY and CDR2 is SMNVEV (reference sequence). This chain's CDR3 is CASSRGALSNQPQHF. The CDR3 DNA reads TGTGCCAGCAGTCGGGGGGCTCTTAGCAATCAGCCCCAGCATTTT.

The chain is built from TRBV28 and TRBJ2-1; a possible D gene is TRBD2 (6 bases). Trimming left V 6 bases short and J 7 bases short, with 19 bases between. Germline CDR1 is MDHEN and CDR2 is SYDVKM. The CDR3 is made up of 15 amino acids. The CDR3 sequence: CASRKLAPFLNEQFF. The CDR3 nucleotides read TGTGCCAGCAGAAAACTAGCCCCTTTTTTGAATGAGCAGTTCTTC.

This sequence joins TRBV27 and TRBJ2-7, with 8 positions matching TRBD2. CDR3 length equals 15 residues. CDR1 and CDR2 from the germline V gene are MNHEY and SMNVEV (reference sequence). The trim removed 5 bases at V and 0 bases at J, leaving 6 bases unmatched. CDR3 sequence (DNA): TGTGCCAGCAGTGGGACTAGTTTTGGCTCCTACGAGCAGTACTTC. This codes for CASSGTSFGSYEQYF.

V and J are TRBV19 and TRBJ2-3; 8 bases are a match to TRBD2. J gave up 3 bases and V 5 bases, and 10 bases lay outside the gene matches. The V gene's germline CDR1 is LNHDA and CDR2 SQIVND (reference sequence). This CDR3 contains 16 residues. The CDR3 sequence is CASSLQRSGGTDTQYF. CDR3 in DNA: TGTGCCAGTAGTCTCCAGAGGAGCGGGGGAACAGATACGCAGTATTTT.

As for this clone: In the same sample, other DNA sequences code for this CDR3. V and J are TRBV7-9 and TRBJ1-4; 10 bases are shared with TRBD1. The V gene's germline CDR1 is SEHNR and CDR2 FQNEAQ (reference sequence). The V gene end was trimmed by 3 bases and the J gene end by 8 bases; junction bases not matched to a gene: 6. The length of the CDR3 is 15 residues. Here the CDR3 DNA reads TGTGCCAGCAGCTTGCCGACAGGGGGCGACGAAAAACTGTTTTTT. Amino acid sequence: CASSLPTGGDEKLFF.

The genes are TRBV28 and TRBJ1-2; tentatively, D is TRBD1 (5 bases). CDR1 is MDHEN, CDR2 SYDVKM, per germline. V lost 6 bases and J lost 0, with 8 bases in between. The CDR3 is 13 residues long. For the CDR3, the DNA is TGTGCCAGCAGGGACACGTCTAACTATGGCTACACCTTC. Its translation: CASRDTSNYGYTF.

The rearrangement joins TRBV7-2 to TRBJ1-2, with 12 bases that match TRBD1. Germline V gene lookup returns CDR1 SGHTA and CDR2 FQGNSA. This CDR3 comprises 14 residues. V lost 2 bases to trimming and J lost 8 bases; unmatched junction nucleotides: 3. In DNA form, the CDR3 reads TGTGCCAGCAGCTTATGGGACAGGGGGCTCGGCTACACCTTC. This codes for CASSLWDRGLGYTF.

This chain's CDR3 is CASSHNERRGETQYF. CDR3 bases: TGCGCCAGCAGCCACAACGAGCGTCGAGGGGAGACCCAGTACTTC. The V call is TRBV4-3, the J call TRBJ2-5, with a possible D match to TRBD2 (5 bases). Trimming pared 3 bases from V and 5 bases from J, leaving 16 bases between. CDR1 is LGHNA, CDR2 YSLEER, per germline. The CDR3 totals 15 residues.